This T cell receptor (beta chain) was identified in a study of blood T cell repertoires in COVID-19. CDR3 length: 15 amino acids. The germline CDR1 and CDR2 sequences are SGHAT and FQDESV (reference sequence). Trimming removed 0 bases from V and 3 bases from J, with 12 bases in between. Sequencing was performed with immunoSEQ multiplex PCR; in TCRdb, only in-frame clones are kept and a portion is missing. The repertoire has 99,000 or so clones, around 83% of them found once; the top ten carry roughly 1.9%. This sequence originates from a man aged 65 to 79 with active or convalescent COVID-19. This sequence joins TRBV11-1 and TRBJ2-7, with D uncertain. Sequenced: peripheral blood. The CDR3 DNA is TGTGCCAGCAGCTTAGCGGCAGCATCGGGCTACGAGCAGTACTTC. Translation: CASSLAAASGYEQYF.